This T cell receptor beta chain originates from a study of blood T cell repertoires in COVID-19. On the study more broadly: T cells, B-cell-depleted T cells, or PBMCs provided the cDNA or gDNA that served as material.

Germline values: CDR1 SEHNR, CDR2 FQNEAQ (reference sequence). This CDR3 is built from 16 residues. V gave up 1 base and J gave up 8 bases; unmatched junction bases: 9. The method was immunoSEQ multiplex PCR; TCRdb's version includes in-frame clones alone and lacks a portion of them. The profile shows about 240,000 clones, approximately 86% of them singletons. The chain joins TRBV7-9 to TRBJ1-2, with 11 bases identical to TRBD1. The TCR sequence derives from a woman in her twenties or thirties who had recovered from COVID-19. Sequencing was carried out using peripheral blood. CDR3 sequence (DNA): TGTGCCAGCAGCTTAGACCGGGACAGGGGGTCGCGAGGCTACACCTTC. It specifies CASSLDRDRGSRGYTF.